This note documents a single TCR beta chain sequence. Germline CDR1 reads MDHEN; CDR2 reads SYDVKM. V was pared by 4 bases and J by 0 bases, with 10 bases between. This CDR3 comprises 14 residues. The sample originates from a study of blood T cell repertoires in COVID-19. The wider study: COVID-19 samples, acute and convalescent, were from the United States, Italy and Spain. The cDNA or gDNA used as material had been derived from T cells, B-cell-depleted T cells, or PBMCs.

In the original analysis: From reference gene primer amplification, estimates of nucleated cell counts were derived. Produced via immunoSEQ multiplex PCR; TCRdb's table is partial and in-frame only. V and J calls and clone size are given by that table; D and trimming were obtained from the DNA. The table lists roughly 66,000 clones, approximately 90% of them singletons, with less than 9.5% in the top ten. The sequencing sample was made of peripheral blood. The chain links TRBV28 to TRBJ2-7, with D perhaps TRBD1 (6 bases). The sequence came from a human donor in a cohort sampled during active COVID-19. CDR3 amino acids: CASSYDRNSYEQYF. The CDR3 DNA is TGTGCCAGCAGTTATGACAGGAACTCCTACGAGCAGTACTTC.